The 10 T cell receptor beta chains listed next were all sequenced from one sample in a study of read filtering for tumor transcriptome and immune sequencing. The library was built from about 370 ng RNA with molecular barcoded adaptors for alpha/delta and beta/gamma chains. Via MiXCR, TCRdb re-called the reads, giving one row per CDR3 protein. The sample has tens of thousands of distinct CDR3 sequences, 20% to 25% seen once. Source material: a population of CD138-negative cells sorted from bone marrow. The receptors come from a donor aged 40 or over with multiple myeloma.

J is TRBJ2-1 and V is TRBV20-1; TRBD1 matches at 7 bases. The V gene's germline CDR1 is DFQATT and CDR2 SNEGSKA (reference sequence). The length of the CDR3 is 16 residues. V was pared by 5 bases and J by 3 bases, with 13 bases of the junction left unmatched. CDR3 region: CSAHLWGQSFYNEQFF. The CDR3 DNA sequence: TGCAGTGCTCATCTCTGGGGACAGAGCTTCTACAATGAGCAGTTCTTC.

This rearrangement joins TRBV28 to TRBJ1-2; D call uncertain. Looked up from germline, CDR1 is MDHEN and CDR2 is SYDVKM. V lost 4 bases, J lost 0 bases, and 12 bases lay in between. The CDR3 runs to 15 residues. In DNA form, the CDR3 reads TGTGCCAGCAGTTCAGGAGGCCCAGCTAACTATGGCTACACCTTC. Its translation is CASSSGGPANYGYTF.

As regards this clonotype: A far larger clone is off by one base, so a read error is likely. This chain uses TRBV12-3 or TRBV12-4 with TRBJ2-1; D might be TRBD2 (6 bases). The CDR3 totals 16 residues. The CDR3: CVSSLEPGLPYNEQFF. The CDR3 DNA follows: TGTGTCAGCAGTTTAGAGCCGGGACTGCCCTACAATGAGCAGTTCTTC.

This clonotype was picked up many times. This sequence joins TRBV6-6 and TRBJ1-2; possible D gene TRBD1, 6 bases. The V and J ends lost 10 bases and 8 bases respectively, with 17 bases between them. In germline, CDR1 is MNHNY, CDR2 SVGAGI (reference sequence). CDR3 length: 12 residues. CDR3 nucleotide sequence: TGTGCCACTCAGACAGGAATTGGCGGCTACACCTTC. Protein: CATQTGIGGYTF.

This chain links TRBV19 with TRBJ2-6, with D possibly being TRBD1 (5 bases). This CDR3 spans 14 amino acids. Trimming took 0 bases from V and 13 from J, leaving 13 bases between them. Germline V gene sequence: CDR1 LNHDA, CDR2 SQIVND (reference sequence). The CDR3 protein is CASSIDQGTGVLTF. CDR3 coding DNA: TGTGCCAGTAGTATAGATCAGGGTACGGGTGTCCTGACTTTC.

This clonotype occurred a few times. The chain couples TRBV20-1 to TRBJ2-5; 9 bases map to TRBD1. Trimming took 3 bases from V and 4 from J; bases not matched to a gene: 9. CDR1 and CDR2 (germline): DFQATT, SNEGSKA (reference sequence). The CDR3 is made up of 15 amino acids. This chain's CDR3 is CSASPITGGGETQYF. CDR3 DNA: TGCAGTGCTAGCCCAATTACAGGGGGCGGAGAGACCCAGTACTTC.

This clonotype was detected many times. This chain joins TRBV25-1 and TRBJ2-5; 7 nucleotides agree with TRBD1. Germline V gene data show CDR1 as MGHDK and CDR2 as SYGVNS. This CDR3 is built from 15 residues. V was clipped by 3 bases and J by 9 bases; unmatched bases: 13. This chain's CDR3 is CASSDPGTPQGAQYF. CDR3 coding DNA: TGTGCCAGCAGTGACCCCGGGACGCCTCAGGGGGCCCAGTACTTC.

This chain joins TRBV2 and TRBJ2-4; no reliable D call. The V and J ends lost 6 bases and 2 bases respectively, with 8 bases between them. The CDR3 contains 13 residues. Per the germline V gene, CDR1 is SNHLY and CDR2 is FYNNEI. The DNA for the CDR3 is TGTGCCAGCAGGCCAACGTCCAAAAACATTCAGTACTTC. Translated: CASRPTSKNIQYF.

This clonotype was found many times. V usage is TRBV4-1 and J usage is TRBJ2-3; D gene ambiguous. The length of the CDR3 is 12 residues. Trimming took 1 base from V and 4 from J, leaving 3 bases between them. The germline V gene has CDR1 MGHRA and CDR2 YSYEKL. CDR3 sequence (DNA): TGCGCCAGCAGCCAAGGAGCAGATACGCAGTATTTT. This gives the protein CASSQGADTQYF.

The table lists this clonotype with many counts. This chain uses TRBV5-4 with TRBJ2-2; D gene uncertain. Germline lookup yields CDR1 SGHNT and CDR2 YYREEE (reference sequence). Trimming shortened V by 2 bases and J by 4 bases, and 6 bases separated the two germline ends. This CDR3 spans 13 amino acids. The CDR3 sequence: CASSFDPTGELFF. CDR3 coding DNA: TGTGCCAGCAGCTTTGACCCCACCGGGGAGCTGTTTTTT.